These 6 T cell receptor beta chains share one sample of origin, sequenced in a study of Ad26.COV2.S vaccination and SARS-CoV-2 variants. The treatment was: 15 to 20 received Ad26.COV2.S at low or high dose, single or two shots; several received placebo; per-sample allocation not given. Samples were taken on day 63 after the first vaccine or placebo injection. Assay: immunoSEQ multiplex PCR; the TCRdb copy retains only in-frame clones and omits some. There are about 400,000 clones in the sample; roughly 90% occur only once, and approximately 4% lies in the top ten. Sequencing used peripheral blood, obtained in a trial of Ad26.COV2.S vaccine versus placebo. The receptors stem from a person aged 18-65 years who received the Ad26.COV2.S COVID-19 vaccine or a placebo.

The chain combines TRBV10-3 with TRBJ2-4; 8 bases are shared with TRBD2. The CDR3 has 16 residues. V gave up 2 bases and J gave up 6 bases; unmatched junction bases: 9. Looked up from germline, CDR1 is ENHRY and CDR2 is SYGVKD. CDR3 nucleotides: TGTGCCATCAGTGAGGTTCATAGCGGGGCTACAAACATTCAGTACTTC. As protein: CAISEVHSGATNIQYF.

The CDR3 loop is CAISEEGNEQFF. For the CDR3, the DNA is TGTGCCATCAGTGAGGAGGGCAATGAGCAGTTCTTC. The chain employs TRBV10-3 and TRBJ2-1, with D possibly matching TRBD2 (5 bases). Germline V gene lookup returns CDR1 ENHRY and CDR2 SYGVKD. The germline V and J ends were trimmed by 2 bases and 6 bases, with 5 bases remaining between them. The CDR3 is 12 residues long.

The chain is built from TRBV5-1 and TRBJ2-3, with 10 bases fitting TRBD2. This CDR3 spans 16 amino acids. Germline assignment: CDR1 SGHRS and CDR2 YFSETQ. Germline trimming cut 2 bases from V and 0 bases from J; bases unmatched to any gene: 3. As DNA, the CDR3 is TGCGCCAGCAGCTTTAGCGGGGGGCTTAGCACAGATACGCAGTATTTT. Translation: CASSFSGGLSTDTQYF.

The V and J genes are TRBV19 and TRBJ1-4, with D tentatively TRBD1 (5 bases). The CDR3 extends over 13 amino acids. With 2 bases removed from V and 7 bases from J, the gap between germline ends came to 8 bases. CDR1 and CDR2 (germline): LNHDA, SQIVND (reference sequence). CDR3 nucleotide sequence: TGTGCCAGTAGTATATCCAGGGTTGAAAAACTGTTTTTT. It yields the protein CASSISRVEKLFF.

A word on this clone: In the same sample, other DNA sequences code for this CDR3. The chain joins TRBV28 to TRBJ2-3; D gene unclear. Between the trimmed V and J ends, which lost 3 bases and 0 bases, there was a span of 7 bases. CDR1 is MDHEN, CDR2 SYDVKM, per germline. The CDR3 consists of 14 residues. The CDR3, as DNA: TGTGCCAGCAGTTTCGTCGGAAGCACAGATACGCAGTATTTT. Amino acid sequence: CASSFVGSTDTQYF.

V and J are TRBV10-2 and TRBJ2-5, with TRBD1 identical over 7 bases. Germline values: CDR1 WSHSY, CDR2 SAAADI. The CDR3 runs to 13 residues. V was clipped by 6 bases and J by 1 base; unmatched bases: 2. CDR3 sequence: CASSGQAQETQYF. For the CDR3, the DNA is TGCGCCAGCAGCGGACAGGCCCAAGAGACCCAGTACTTC.